These 29 T cell receptor beta chains were all obtained from the same sample, sequenced in a study of blood T cell repertoires in COVID-19. Here immunoSEQ multiplex PCR was the method, and the copy in TCRdb shows in-frame clones only, minus some. The repertoire consists of 200,000 to 250,000 clones, with 80% to 90% occurring once and the leading ten covering approximately 3.1%. The sequencing input was PBMCs or T cells enriched from blood (not recorded which). The receptors shown here come from a woman in her 50s in a cohort exposed to, infected with or recovered from COVID-19 (not recorded which).

The CDR3 nucleotides read TGTGCCAGCAGCGTAGCACCACCGACCAGCGGCCAAGAGACCCAGTACTTC. This translates into CASSVAPPTSGQETQYF. The rearrangement joins TRBV9 to TRBJ2-5, with TRBD2 as a possible D gene (5 bases). Looked up from germline, CDR1 is SGDLS and CDR2 is YYNGEE. Trimming cost V 0 bases and J 1 base, with 16 bases left between them. The CDR3 length is 17 residues.

The chain uses TRBV7-9 and TRBJ2-1, with 8 bases lining up with TRBD2. J gave up 2 bases and V 4 bases, and 7 bases lay outside the gene matches. CDR1 and CDR2 from the germline V gene are SEHNR and FQNEAQ (reference sequence). The CDR3 is 16 amino acids. The CDR3: CASSSGLARTYNEQFF. The DNA for the CDR3 is TGTGCCAGCAGCTCCGGACTAGCCCGAACCTACAATGAGCAGTTCTTC.

The J gene is TRBJ2-2, the V gene TRBV5-4; 13 bases map to TRBD2. CDR1 is SGHNT, CDR2 YYREEE, per germline (reference sequence). Trimming cost V 0 bases and J 2 bases; bases outside gene matches: 1. The CDR3 is made up of 17 amino acids. CDR3 DNA: TGTGCCAGCAGCTTGGGACTAGCGGGGGGCAACACCGGGGAGCTGTTTTTT. Its translation is CASSLGLAGGNTGELFF.

The rearrangement links TRBV6-2 or TRBV6-3 to TRBJ1-1; 9 bases are shared with TRBD1. The germline V gene encodes CDR1 MNHEY and CDR2 SVGEGT. CDR3 size: 14 residues. Trimming at V came to 6 bases and at J to 4 bases, leaving 6 bases not matched to a gene. CDR3 nucleotide sequence: TGTGCCAGCAGCCACAGGGGGCGGGTCACTGAAGCTTTCTTT. Protein product: CASSHRGRVTEAFF.

The J gene is TRBJ1-5, the V gene TRBV27; 8 nucleotides match TRBD1. Losses at the gene ends were 4 bases for V and 0 bases for J; bases not matched to a gene: 14. The CDR3 is 19 amino acids. CDR1 is MNHEY, CDR2 SMNVEV, per germline (reference sequence). CDR3: CASSSMLDPGQDSNQPQHF. CDR3 nucleotide sequence: TGTGCCAGCAGTTCAATGCTCGATCCGGGACAGGATAGCAATCAGCCCCAGCATTTT.

CDR3 amino acids: CASSLDTYNYGYTF. Written as DNA, the CDR3 is TGTGCCAGCAGCTTGGACACGTATAACTATGGCTACACCTTC. The V and J genes are TRBV5-4 and TRBJ1-2; D unclear. From germline, CDR1 is SGHNT and CDR2 YYREEE (reference sequence). The V end lost 0 bases, the J end lost 1 base, and 7 bases lay between the germline ends. The CDR3 sequence is 14 residues long.

V and J are TRBV10-3 and TRBJ2-3; D perhaps matches TRBD1 (6 bases). This CDR3 contains 16 residues. CDR1 is ENHRY and CDR2 is SYGVKD in the germline V gene. The V end lost 4 bases, the J end lost 3 bases, and 17 bases lay between the germline ends. The CDR3 coding sequence is TGTGCCATCAGTGCTGGGGGCAGGGGAAATACAGATACGCAGTATTTT. It codes for CAISAGGRGNTDTQYF.

CDR3 sequence (DNA): TGTGCCAGCAGCCAAGATTGGGGGGTTCGTGGCTACACCTTC. It codes for CASSQDWGVRGYTF. The chain has TRBV3-1 (or the pseudogene TRBV3-2) and TRBJ1-2, with a tentative D call TRBD1 (5 bases). This CDR3 contains 14 residues. V lost 0 bases and J lost 7, with 12 bases in between. Per the germline V gene, CDR1 is LGHDT and CDR2 is YNNKEL (reference sequence).

This clone has just a few counts. This chain links TRBV4-2 with TRBJ1-2; D might be TRBD1 (5 bases). This CDR3 has 16 amino acids. Trimming pared 1 base from V and 3 bases from J, leaving 15 bases between. CDR1 is LGHNA, CDR2 YNFKEQ, per germline. CDR3 bases: TGTGCCAGCAGCCAAGTCGCAGGGCCAAGGGACTATGGCTACACCTTC. Its protein is CASSQVAGPRDYGYTF.

This clone was recorded once. This rearrangement joins TRBV7-9 to TRBJ2-5; 9 nucleotides align to TRBD2. The CDR3 has 16 residues. The V gene's germline CDR1 is SEHNR and CDR2 FQNEAQ (reference sequence). The ends lost 2 bases at V and 5 bases at J; junction bases unmatched: 9. In nucleotides, the CDR3 is TGTGCCAGCAGCTTACGGACTAGCGTCCTTTTGGAGACCCAGTACTTC. Protein: CASSLRTSVLLETQYF.

This clone was counted between two and nine times. The chain joins TRBV27 to TRBJ2-3, with unresolved D. Germline V gene sequence: CDR1 MNHEY, CDR2 SMNVEV (reference sequence). Trimming removed 5 bases at V and 2 bases at J, with 11 bases between. The CDR3 length is 14 residues. For the CDR3, the DNA is TGTGCCAGCAGTCCAGACTTGTACACAGATACGCAGTATTTT. Translation: CASSPDLYTDTQYF.

This clone has more than one count but fewer than ten. V gene TRBV6-2 or TRBV6-3 combines with J gene TRBJ1-2; 10 bases are a match to TRBD1. The CDR3 contains 15 residues. Germline values: CDR1 MNHEY, CDR2 SVGEGT. J lost 4 bases, V lost 5 bases, and 7 bases had no gene match. The CDR3, as DNA: TGTGCCAGCAGTCCGCGACAGGGGGCCTTCTATGGCTACACCTTC. Protein: CASSPRQGAFYGYTF.

The chain uses TRBV19 and TRBJ1-2, with D unclear. Trimming removed 3 bases at V and 1 base at J, with 9 bases between. CDR3 size: 14 residues. Germline CDR1 is LNHDA and CDR2 is SQIVND (reference sequence). CDR3 in DNA: TGTGCCAGTAGTATTAACGGGGATAACTATGGCTACACCTTC. Encoded protein: CASSINGDNYGYTF.

The chain recombines TRBV9 with TRBJ1-2; TRBD1 aligns across 7 bases. V dropped 4 bases and J dropped 3; count of bases not matched to a gene: 9. Germline V CDR1 and CDR2: SGDLS, YYNGEE. The CDR3 extends over 15 amino acids. CDR3 protein: CASSKTVTGDYGYTF. CDR3 nucleotide sequence: TGTGCCAGCAGCAAAACCGTTACAGGGGACTATGGCTACACCTTC.

V usage is TRBV7-2 and J usage is TRBJ1-2; D gene ambiguous. This CDR3 is built from 16 residues. Germline values: CDR1 SGHTA, CDR2 FQGNSA. The V end was cut by 0 bases, the J end by 0 bases, with 11 bases between. CDR3 loop: CASSLARADSNYGYTF. CDR3 DNA: TGTGCCAGCAGCTTAGCGCGGGCAGACTCTAACTATGGCTACACCTTC.

This chain uses TRBV5-4 with TRBJ1-2; possible D gene TRBD1, 6 bases. The V gene lost 4 bases and the J gene lost 4 bases, with 17 bases spanning the gap. This CDR3 is 15 amino acids long. Germline V gives CDR1 SGHNT, CDR2 YYREEE (reference sequence). The DNA of the CDR3 is TGTGCCAGCAGCCCCGGTTTGGGGGCGGGCTATGGCTACACCTTC. Protein product: CASSPGLGAGYGYTF.

This rearrangement joins TRBV3-1 (or the pseudogene TRBV3-2) to TRBJ1-1; 9 bases map to TRBD1. This CDR3 region has 14 residues. The germline V gene encodes CDR1 LGHDT and CDR2 YNNKEL (reference sequence). The V and J ends lost 5 bases and 10 bases, in that order; junction bases with no gene match: 11. CDR3 DNA sequence: TGTGCCAGCAGCTCCCGGGACAGGGTTGTGGGAGCTTTCTTT. Its protein product is CASSSRDRVVGAFF.

The chain is built from TRBV3-1 (or the pseudogene TRBV3-2) and TRBJ2-1, with D tentatively TRBD2 (5 bases). V was pared by 0 bases and J by 7 bases, with 10 bases between. The CDR3 sequence is 14 residues long. Germline CDR1 and CDR2: LGHDT and YNNKEL (reference sequence). DNA for the CDR3: TGTGCCAGCAGCCAAGATGCGGGTACAAATGAGCAGTTCTTC. It specifies CASSQDAGTNEQFF.

The chain is built from TRBV19 and TRBJ2-1, with TRBD2 matching 9 bases. CDR3 size: 16 residues. The V gene's germline CDR1 is LNHDA and CDR2 SQIVND (reference sequence). The J segment lost 3 bases and the V segment lost 5 bases, leaving 8 bases of the junction unmatched. The CDR3 DNA is TGTGCCAGTAGTCCTTTAGCGGGGGAGGTCTACAATGAGCAGTTCTTC. As protein: CASSPLAGEVYNEQFF.

The J gene is TRBJ2-7, the V gene TRBV5-8; 9 bases fit TRBD1. Germline V gene data show CDR1 as SGHTS and CDR2 as YDEGEE. CDR3 length equals 13 residues. J lost 6 bases, V lost 5 bases, and 6 bases had no gene match. The DNA for the CDR3 is TGTGCCAGCAGACAGACAGGGGGTGGCGAGCAGTACTTC. Translated: CASRQTGGGEQYF.

The chain couples TRBV5-1 to TRBJ1-6; D not resolved. Germline CDR1 SGHRS, CDR2 YFSETQ. The V and J ends lost 5 bases and 10 bases respectively, with 13 bases between them. This CDR3 has 13 residues. CDR3 sequence: CASSYSRGSPLHF. The CDR3 DNA is TGCGCCAGCAGTTATTCCCGAGGATCACCCCTCCACTTT.

This rearrangement joins TRBV2 to TRBJ1-2, with D tentatively TRBD1 (6 bases). From germline, CDR1 is SNHLY and CDR2 FYNNEI. The V end lost 5 bases, the J end lost 3 bases, and 13 bases lay between the germline ends. The CDR3 covers 14 residues. The CDR3 region has the DNA TGTGCCAGCAGTAGGGCGGGGGCGGACTATGGCTACACCTTC. Protein sequence: CASSRAGADYGYTF.

This chain links TRBV7-9 with TRBJ2-2, with 7 bases lining up with TRBD1. The V gene's germline CDR1 is SEHNR and CDR2 FQNEAQ (reference sequence). The CDR3 spans 14 residues. Losses at the gene ends were 4 bases for V and 6 bases for J; bases not matched to a gene: 5. DNA for the CDR3: TGTGCCAGCAGCTCGACAACAGGGGCCGGGGAGCTGTTTTTT. Protein product: CASSSTTGAGELFF.

The V call is TRBV3-1 (or the pseudogene TRBV3-2), the J call TRBJ1-2, with D maybe TRBD1 (5 bases). CDR3 length equals 15 residues. Germline V CDR1 and CDR2: LGHDT, YNNKEL (reference sequence). Between the trimmed V and J ends, which lost 4 bases and 8 bases, there was a span of 20 bases. The CDR3 protein is CASSLRGWQGGGYTF. DNA of the CDR3: TGTGCCAGCAGCCTAAGAGGTTGGCAGGGCGGAGGCTACACCTTC.

The chain links TRBV28 to TRBJ1-2, with no clear D. Trimming stripped 3 bases from V and 0 bases from J, with 11 bases between. Germline V gene data show CDR1 as MDHEN and CDR2 as SYDVKM. The CDR3 runs 15 residues. CDR3 protein: CASSFSSSPNYGYTF. CDR3 in DNA: TGTGCCAGCAGTTTTTCGTCCTCCCCTAACTATGGCTACACCTTC.

V usage is TRBV5-4 and J usage is TRBJ1-6; D is ambiguous. CDR1 and CDR2 (germline): SGHNT, YYREEE (reference sequence). Trimming took 4 bases from V and 0 from J, leaving 11 bases between them. CDR3 length: 16 residues. The CDR3 loop is CASSPDGSSYNSPLHF. In DNA form, the CDR3 reads TGTGCCAGCAGCCCGGACGGGAGCTCCTATAATTCACCCCTCCACTTT.

The V and J genes are TRBV11-3 and TRBJ1-3, with a tentative D call TRBD1 (6 bases). The CDR3 extends over 13 amino acids. Germline CDR1 and CDR2: SGHNT and YENEEA. With 5 bases removed from V and 7 bases from J, the gap between germline ends came to 12 bases. CDR3 nucleotide sequence: TGTGCCAGCAGCCGGACAGACAGGAACACCATATATTTT. Protein: CASSRTDRNTIYF. The full variable domain, rest sourced from reference TRBV11-3 and TRBJ1-3, is EAGVVQSPRYKIIEKKQPVAFWCNPISGHNTLYWYLQNLGQGPELLIRYENEEAVDDSQLPKDRFSAERLKGVDSTLKIQPAELGDSAVYLCASSRTDRNTIYFGEGSWLTVV.

The V call is TRBV5-4, the J call TRBJ1-2; 9 nucleotides align to TRBD1. Germline V gene sequence: CDR1 SGHNT, CDR2 YYREEE (reference sequence). Trimming removed 5 bases from V and 2 bases from J; junction bases left unmatched: 4. The CDR3 is made up of 14 amino acids. CDR3 sequence reads: CASRGTGWNYGYTF. CDR3 DNA: TGTGCCAGCAGAGGGACAGGGTGGAACTATGGCTACACCTTC.

This chain uses TRBV29-1 with TRBJ2-7; tentatively, D is TRBD2 (5 bases). The germline V gene has CDR1 SQVTM and CDR2 ANQGSEA. Trimming removed 5 bases from V and 3 bases from J, with 8 bases in between. The CDR3 length is 11 residues. The CDR3 nucleotides read TGCAGCGTTCGACGGGGCTACGAGCAGTACTTC. Protein: CSVRRGYEQYF.